Sequencing of this T cell receptor (beta chain) was carried out in a study of cytomegalovirus exposure and HLA in healthy donors. Regarding the study as a whole: The majority of CMV-associated TCR beta chains were reported as apparently HLA-restricted in a later analysis. A later analysis reportedly found that, within productive TCRs, an Asian-associated ancestry cluster had fewer N-insertions than the mean observed across the approximately 700 donors.

Germline V gives CDR1 KGHSH, CDR2 LQKENI. V was clipped by 0 bases and J by 3 bases, with 9 bases between them. CDR3 length: 15 amino acids. Amplification used 60 Vbeta primers and 13 Jbeta primers. The method was immunoSEQ multiplex PCR; TCRdb's version includes in-frame clones alone and lacks a portion of them. The sample contains approximately 160,000 clones, about 80% of which appear only once. This clone turned up a few times. Its specificity is not known. The receptor was derived from a woman aged 40 to 50 in good health and CMV-seronegative. J is TRBJ1-3 and V is TRBV18; tentatively, D is TRBD1 (6 bases). Sequenced: PBMCs. DNA of the CDR3: TGTGCCAGCTCACCACCTGGGACATTTGGAAACACCATATATTTT. It is translated as CASSPPGTFGNTIYF. The full variable domain, rest sourced from reference TRBV18 and TRBJ1-3, is NAGVMQNPRHLVRRRGQEARLRCSPMKGHSHVYWYRQLPEEGLKFMVYLQKENIIDESGMPKERFSAEFPKEGPSILRIQQVVRGDSAAYFCASSPPGTFGNTIYFGEGSWLTVV.